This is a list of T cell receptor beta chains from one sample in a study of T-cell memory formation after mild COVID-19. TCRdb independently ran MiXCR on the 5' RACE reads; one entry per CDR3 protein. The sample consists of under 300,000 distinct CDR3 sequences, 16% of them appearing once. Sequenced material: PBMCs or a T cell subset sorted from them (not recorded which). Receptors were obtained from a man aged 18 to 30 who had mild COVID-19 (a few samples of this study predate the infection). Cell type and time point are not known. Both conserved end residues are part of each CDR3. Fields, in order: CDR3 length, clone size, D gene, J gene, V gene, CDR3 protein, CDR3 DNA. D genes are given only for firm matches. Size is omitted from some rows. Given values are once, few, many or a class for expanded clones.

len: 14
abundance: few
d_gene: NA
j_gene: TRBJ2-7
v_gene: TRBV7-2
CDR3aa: CASSLGPDPYEQYF
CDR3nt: TGTGCCAGCAGCTTAGGACCGGACCCCTACGAGCAGTACTTC

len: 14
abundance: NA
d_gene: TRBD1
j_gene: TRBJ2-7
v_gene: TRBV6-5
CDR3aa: CASTGGQVSYEQYF
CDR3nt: TGTGCCAGCACCGGCGGACAGGTGTCCTACGAGCAGTACTTC

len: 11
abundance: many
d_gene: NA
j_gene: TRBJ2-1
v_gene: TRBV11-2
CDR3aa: CASSLNRVVFF
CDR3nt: TGTGCCAGCAGCTTAAACAGGGTCGTGTTCTTC

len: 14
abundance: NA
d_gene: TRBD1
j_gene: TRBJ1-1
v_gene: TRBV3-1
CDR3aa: CASSQTSGQSQAFF
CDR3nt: TGTGCCAGCAGCCAAACTTCGGGACAGAGTCAAGCTTTCTTT

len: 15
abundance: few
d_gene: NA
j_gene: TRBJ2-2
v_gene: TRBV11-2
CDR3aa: CASSLVGLRSGELFF
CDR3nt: TGTGCCAGCAGCTTAGTTGGGCTCCGATCCGGGGAGCTGTTTTTT

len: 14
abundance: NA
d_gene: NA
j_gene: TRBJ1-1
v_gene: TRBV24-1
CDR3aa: CATSDLRDLNEAFF
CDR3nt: TGTGCCACCAGTGATTTACGCGACCTCAATGAAGCTTTCTTT

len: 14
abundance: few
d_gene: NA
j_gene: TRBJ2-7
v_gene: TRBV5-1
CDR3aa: CASSWTGGGYEQYF
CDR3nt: TGCGCCAGCAGCTGGACCGGAGGTGGCTACGAGCAGTACTTC

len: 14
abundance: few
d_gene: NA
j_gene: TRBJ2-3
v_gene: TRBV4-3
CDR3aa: CASSQGGEWDTQYF
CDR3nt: TGCGCCAGCAGCCAAGGGGGCGAGTGGGATACGCAGTATTTT

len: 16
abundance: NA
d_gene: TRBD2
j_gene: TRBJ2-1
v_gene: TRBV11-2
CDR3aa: CASSSPLAGGLNEQFF
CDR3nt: TGTGCCAGCAGCTCGCCACTAGCGGGGGGGTTGAATGAGCAGTTCTTC

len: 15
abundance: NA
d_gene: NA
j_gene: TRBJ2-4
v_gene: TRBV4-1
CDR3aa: CASSQVPPGKNIQYF
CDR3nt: TGCGCCAGCAGCCAAGTCCCCCCCGGCAAAAACATTCAGTACTTC

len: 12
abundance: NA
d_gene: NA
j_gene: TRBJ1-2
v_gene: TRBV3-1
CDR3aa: CASSQDKYGYTF
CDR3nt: TGTGCCAGCAGCCAAGATAAGTATGGCTACACCTTC

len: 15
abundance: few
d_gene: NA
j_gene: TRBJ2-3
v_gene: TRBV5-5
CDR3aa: CASSYIWPPPGTQYF
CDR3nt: TGTGCCAGCAGCTACATCTGGCCTCCCCCAGGTACGCAGTATTTT

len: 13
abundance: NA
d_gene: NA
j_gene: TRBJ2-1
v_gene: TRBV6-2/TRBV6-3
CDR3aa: CASSYSSGLGAGF
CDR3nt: TGTGCCAGCAGTTACTCATCGGGCCTTGGGGCGGGATTC

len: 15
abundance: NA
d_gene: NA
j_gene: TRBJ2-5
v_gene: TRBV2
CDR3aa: CASTETGPGKGTQYF
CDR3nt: TGTGCCAGCACCGAGACGGGTCCGGGGAAGGGGACCCAGTACTTC

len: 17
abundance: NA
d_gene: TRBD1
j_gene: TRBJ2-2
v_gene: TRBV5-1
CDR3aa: CASSPAGQGLDTGELFF
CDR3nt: TGCGCCAGCAGCCCGGCGGGACAGGGGCTCGACACCGGGGAGCTGTTTTTT

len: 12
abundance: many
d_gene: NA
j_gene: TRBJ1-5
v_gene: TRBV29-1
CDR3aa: CSVEEPNQPQHF
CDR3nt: TGCAGCGTTGAAGAACCCAATCAGCCCCAGCATTTT

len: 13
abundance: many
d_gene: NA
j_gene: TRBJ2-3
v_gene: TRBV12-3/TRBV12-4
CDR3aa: CASSFGSTDTQYF
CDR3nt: TGTGCCAGCAGTTTCGGAAGCACAGATACGCAGTATTTT

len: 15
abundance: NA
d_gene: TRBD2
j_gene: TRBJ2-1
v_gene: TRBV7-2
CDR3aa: CASSLGLAGGWEQFF
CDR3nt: TGTGCCAGCAGCTTAGGCCTAGCGGGGGGGTGGGAGCAGTTCTTC

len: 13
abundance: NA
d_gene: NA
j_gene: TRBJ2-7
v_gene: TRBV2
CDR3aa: CASYRDVSYEQYF
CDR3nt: TGTGCCAGTTATCGGGACGTTTCCTACGAGCAGTACTTC

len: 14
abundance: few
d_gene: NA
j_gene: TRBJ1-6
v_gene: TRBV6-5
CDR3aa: CASSSRGRGSPLHF
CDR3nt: TGTGCCAGCAGTTCCAGGGGTCGGGGTTCACCCCTCCACTTT

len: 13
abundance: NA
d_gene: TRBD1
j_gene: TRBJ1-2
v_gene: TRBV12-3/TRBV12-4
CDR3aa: CASSKAGGYGYTF
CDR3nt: TGTGCCAGCAGTAAGGCAGGGGGGTATGGCTACACCTTC

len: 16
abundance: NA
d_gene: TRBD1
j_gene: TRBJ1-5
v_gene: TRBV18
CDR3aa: CASSPNTGTVNQPQHF
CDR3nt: TGTGCCAGCTCACCGAACACTGGGACAGTAAATCAGCCCCAGCATTTT

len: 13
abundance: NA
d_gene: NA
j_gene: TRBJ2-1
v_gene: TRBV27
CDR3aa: CASSLLGVNEQFF
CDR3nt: TGTGCCAGCAGTTTGTTGGGGGTCAATGAGCAGTTCTTC

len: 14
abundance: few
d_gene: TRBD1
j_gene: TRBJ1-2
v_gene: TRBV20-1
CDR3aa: CSARIQGADYGYTF
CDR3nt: TGCAGTGCTAGGATTCAGGGGGCGGACTATGGCTACACCTTC

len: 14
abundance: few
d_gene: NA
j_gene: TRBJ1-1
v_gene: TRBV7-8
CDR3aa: CASSFSGGPTEAFF
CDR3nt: TGTGCCAGCAGCTTCTCTGGGGGTCCCACTGAAGCTTTCTTT

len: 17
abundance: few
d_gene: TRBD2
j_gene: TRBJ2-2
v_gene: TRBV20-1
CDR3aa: CSAPGLAGGPGTGELFF
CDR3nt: TGCAGTGCTCCGGGACTAGCGGGGGGGCCGGGGACCGGGGAGCTGTTTTTT

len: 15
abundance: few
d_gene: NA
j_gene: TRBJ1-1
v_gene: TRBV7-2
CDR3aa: CASSSGGDLNTEAFF
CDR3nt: TGTGCCAGCAGCTCGGGGGGGGACCTGAACACTGAAGCTTTCTTT

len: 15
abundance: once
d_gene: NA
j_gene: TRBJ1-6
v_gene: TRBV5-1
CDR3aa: CASSLATGYNSPLHF
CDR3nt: TGCGCCAGCAGCTTGGCCACGGGGTATAATTCACCCCTCCACTTT

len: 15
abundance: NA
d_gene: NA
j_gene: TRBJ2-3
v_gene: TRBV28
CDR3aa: CASSLWSGLRGSQYF
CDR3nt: TGTGCCAGCAGTTTATGGTCCGGTCTTCGCGGGTCGCAGTATTTT

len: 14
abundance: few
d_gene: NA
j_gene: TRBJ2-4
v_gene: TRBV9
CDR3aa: CASSVQGAGDIQYF
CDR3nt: TGTGCCAGCAGCGTACAGGGCGCAGGGGACATTCAGTACTTC

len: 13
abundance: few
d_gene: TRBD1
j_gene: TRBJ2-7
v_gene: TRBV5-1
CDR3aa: CASSPDRGDEQYF
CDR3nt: TGCGCCAGCAGCCCTGACAGGGGGGATGAGCAGTACTTC

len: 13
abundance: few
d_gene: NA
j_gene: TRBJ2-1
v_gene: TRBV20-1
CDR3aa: CSARDLRGHEQFF
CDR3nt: TGCAGTGCTAGAGATTTGCGAGGCCATGAGCAGTTCTTC

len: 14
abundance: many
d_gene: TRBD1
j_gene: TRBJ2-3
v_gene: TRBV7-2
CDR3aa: CASSLQGAGDTQYF
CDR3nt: TGTGCCAGCAGCTTACAGGGGGCAGGGGATACGCAGTATTTT

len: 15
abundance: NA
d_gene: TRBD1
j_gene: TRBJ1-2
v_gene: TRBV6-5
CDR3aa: CASSYWTGAAYGYTF
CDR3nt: TGTGCCAGCAGTTACTGGACAGGGGCGGCCTATGGCTACACCTTC

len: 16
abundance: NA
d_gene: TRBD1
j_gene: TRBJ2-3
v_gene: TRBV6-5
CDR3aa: CASSYRTGAGTDTQYF
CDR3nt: TGTGCCAGCAGTTACAGGACAGGGGCTGGCACAGATACGCAGTATTTT

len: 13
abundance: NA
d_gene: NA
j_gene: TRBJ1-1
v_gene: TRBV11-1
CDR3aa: CASSFSDNTEAFF
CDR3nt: TGTGCCAGCAGCTTTTCGGATAACACTGAAGCTTTCTTT

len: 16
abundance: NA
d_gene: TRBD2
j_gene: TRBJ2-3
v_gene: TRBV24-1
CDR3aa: CATSDPGLARADTQYF
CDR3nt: TGTGCCACCAGTGATCCAGGACTAGCGCGCGCAGATACGCAGTATTTT

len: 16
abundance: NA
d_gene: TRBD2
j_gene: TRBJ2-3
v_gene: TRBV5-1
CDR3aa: CASSLQRGGPTDTQYF
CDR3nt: TGCGCCAGCAGCCTCCAGCGGGGGGGACCCACAGATACGCAGTATTTT